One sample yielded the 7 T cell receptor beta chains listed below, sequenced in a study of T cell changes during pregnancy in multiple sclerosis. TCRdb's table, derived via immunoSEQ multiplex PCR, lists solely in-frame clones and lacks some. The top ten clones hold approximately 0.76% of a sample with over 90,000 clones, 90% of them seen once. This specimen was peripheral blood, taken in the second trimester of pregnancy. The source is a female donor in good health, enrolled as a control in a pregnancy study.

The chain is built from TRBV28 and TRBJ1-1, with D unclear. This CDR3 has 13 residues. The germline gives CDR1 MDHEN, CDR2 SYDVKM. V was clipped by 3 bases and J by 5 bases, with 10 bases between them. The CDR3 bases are TGTGCCAGCAGTTTCGGGGTAGTGACTGAAGCTTTCTTT. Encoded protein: CASSFGVVTEAFF.

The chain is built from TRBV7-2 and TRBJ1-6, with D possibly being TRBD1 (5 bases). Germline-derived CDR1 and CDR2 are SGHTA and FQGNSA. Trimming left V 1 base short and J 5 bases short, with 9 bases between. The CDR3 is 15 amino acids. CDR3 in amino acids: CASSLGGTHNSPLHF. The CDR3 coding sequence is TGTGCCAGCAGCTTAGGGGGGACTCATAATTCACCCCTCCACTTT.

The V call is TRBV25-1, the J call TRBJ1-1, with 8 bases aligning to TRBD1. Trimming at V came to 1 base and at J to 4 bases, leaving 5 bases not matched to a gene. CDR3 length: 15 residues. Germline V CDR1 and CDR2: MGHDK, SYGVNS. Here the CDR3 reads CASSESGQGATEAFF. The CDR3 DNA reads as TGTGCCAGCAGTGAATCCGGACAGGGAGCCACTGAAGCTTTCTTT.

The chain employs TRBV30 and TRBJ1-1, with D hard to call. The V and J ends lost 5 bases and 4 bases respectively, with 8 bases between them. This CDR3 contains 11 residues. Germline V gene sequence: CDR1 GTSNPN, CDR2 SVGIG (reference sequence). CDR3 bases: TGTGCCTGGTACTGGAGCACTGAAGCTTTCTTT. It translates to CAWYWSTEAFF.

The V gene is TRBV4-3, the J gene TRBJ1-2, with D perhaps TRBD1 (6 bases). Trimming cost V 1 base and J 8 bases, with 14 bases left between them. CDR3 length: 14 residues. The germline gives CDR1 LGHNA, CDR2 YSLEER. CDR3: CASSQAGTREGYTF. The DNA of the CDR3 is TGCGCCAGCAGCCAAGCCGGGACAAGGGAAGGCTACACCTTC.

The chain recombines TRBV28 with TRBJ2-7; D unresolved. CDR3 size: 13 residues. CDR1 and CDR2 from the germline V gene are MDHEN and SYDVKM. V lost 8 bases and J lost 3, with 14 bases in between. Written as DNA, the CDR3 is TGTGCCAGCGATTCTGGCAGACTCTACGAGCAGTACTTC. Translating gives CASDSGRLYEQYF.

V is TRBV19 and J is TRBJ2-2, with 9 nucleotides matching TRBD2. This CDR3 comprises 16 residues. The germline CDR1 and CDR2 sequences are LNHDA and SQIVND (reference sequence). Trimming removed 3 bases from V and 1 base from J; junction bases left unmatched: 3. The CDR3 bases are TGTGCCAGTAGTATGGAACTAGCGGGGAACACCGGGGAGCTGTTTTTT. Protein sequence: CASSMELAGNTGELFF.